A single sample gave rise to the 22 T cell receptor beta chains below, sequenced in a study of control samples from healthy donors and cancer patients. TCRdb's table, derived via immunoSEQ multiplex PCR, lists solely in-frame clones and lacks some. The table lists about 150,000 clones, about 94% of them singletons. Source material: blood. The receptors originated from a man aged 35 to 55 in good health.

The chain is built from TRBV19 and TRBJ1-4, with TRBD1 matching 11 bases. The CDR3 extends over 16 amino acids. V lost 6 bases to trimming and J lost 4 bases; unmatched junction nucleotides: 7. Germline assignment: CDR1 LNHDA and CDR2 SQIVND (reference sequence). The CDR3 sequence is CASSPDRGHSNEKLFF. The CDR3 DNA reads TGTGCCAGTAGCCCGGACAGGGGGCACAGTAATGAAAAACTGTTTTTT.

This clone is a singleton in its sample. The chain uses TRBV6-2 or TRBV6-3 and TRBJ2-5, with TRBD1 as a possible D gene (5 bases). This CDR3 region has 15 residues. V dropped 6 bases and J dropped 2 bases, with 16 bases sitting between them. Per the germline V gene, CDR1 is MNHEY and CDR2 is SVGEGT. CDR3 in amino acids: CASSQLRAIQETQYF. In DNA, the CDR3 is TGTGCCAGCAGCCAACTCAGGGCCATTCAAGAGACCCAGTACTTC.

This rearrangement joins TRBV19 to TRBJ1-1; 9 bases are shared with TRBD1. After removal of 7 bases from V and 5 bases from J, the junction contained 11 bases not matched to a gene. In germline, CDR1 is LNHDA, CDR2 SQIVND (reference sequence). This CDR3 has 15 residues. CDR3 in DNA: TGTGCCAGTACTACCGGGACAGGGCATCGAACTGAAGCTTTCTTT. Amino acid sequence: CASTTGTGHRTEAFF.

This clone has only one observation. The chain links TRBV11-2 to TRBJ1-4; 7 positions agree with TRBD1. Germline loops: CDR1 SGHAT, CDR2 FQNNGV. This CDR3 region has 15 residues. V dropped 1 base and J dropped 6; count of bases not matched to a gene: 5. The CDR3 nucleotides are TGTGCCAGCAGCTTAGGGGACAGAGACTATGAAAAACTGTTTTTT. It specifies CASSLGDRDYEKLFF. Drawing the rest from reference TRBV11-2 and TRBJ1-4, the complete variable domain is EAGVAQSPRYKIIEKRQSVAFWCNPISGHATLYWYQQILGQGPKLLIQFQNNGVVDDSQLPKDRFSAERLKGVDSTLKIQPAKLEDSAVYLCASSLGDRDYEKLFFGSGTQLSVL.

The chain links TRBV7-2 to TRBJ2-3, with 9 bases identical to TRBD2. CDR3 length: 15 residues. Germline-derived CDR1 and CDR2 are SGHTA and FQGNSA. The J segment lost 7 bases and the V segment lost 4 bases, leaving 9 bases of the junction unmatched. The CDR3 DNA reads TGTGCCAGCAGCTCCCGACTAGCGGCGGCCTATACGCAGTATTTT. It codes for CASSSRLAAAYTQYF.

This chain uses TRBV28 with TRBJ1-5; tentatively, D is TRBD1 (5 bases). The CDR3 length is 17 residues. Germline CDR1 is MDHEN and CDR2 is SYDVKM. V was cut by 5 bases and J by 6 bases, with 23 bases left in between. CDR3 sequence (DNA): TGTGCCAGCAGTCCCGGGTACTATAGGGGTGTTGGTCAGCCCCAGCATTTT. Translating it yields CASSPGYYRGVGQPQHF. Full variable domain (rest looked up from reference TRBV28 and TRBJ1-5): DVKVTQSSRYLVKRTGEKVFLECVQDMDHENMFWYRQDPGLGLRLIYFSYDVKMKEKGDIPEGYSVSREKKERFSLILESASTNQTSMYLCASSPGYYRGVGQPQHFGDGTRLSIL.

The chain joins TRBV28 to TRBJ1-2; TRBD1 might be the D (6 bases). CDR3 length: 15 residues. V lost 7 bases, J lost 0 bases, and 15 bases lay in between. Germline V CDR1 and CDR2: MDHEN, SYDVKM. CDR3 in amino acids: CASTLVGGANYGYTF. The CDR3 DNA sequence: TGTGCCAGCACCCTTGTAGGGGGAGCTAACTATGGCTACACCTTC.

This chain uses TRBV18 with TRBJ1-4, with D perhaps TRBD1 (6 bases). This CDR3 has 15 amino acids. V was clipped by 4 bases and J by 5 bases, with 14 bases between them. CDR1 KGHSH and CDR2 LQKENI come from the germline V gene. The CDR3 nucleotides read TGTGCCAGCTCACGGGACACGAGTAAGAATGAAAAACTGTTTTTT. Translating it yields CASSRDTSKNEKLFF.

J is TRBJ1-2 and V is TRBV12-3 or TRBV12-4; a possible D gene is TRBD1 (5 bases). Trimming stripped 6 bases from V and 8 bases from J, with 13 bases between. The CDR3 has 12 amino acids. The CDR3 DNA sequence: TGTGCCAGCAGCGGGGCTCCGAGCGGCTACACCTTC. Its protein product is CASSGAPSGYTF.

V usage is TRBV12-3 or TRBV12-4 and J usage is TRBJ1-6; no clear D gene. V lost 2 bases and J lost 13, with 6 bases in between. The CDR3 extends over 11 amino acids. DNA for the CDR3: TGTGCCAGCAGTTTAAAGGGTCCCCTCCACTTT. It encodes CASSLKGPLHF.

The chain uses TRBV6-6 and TRBJ1-5, with TRBD1 identical over 7 bases. From germline, CDR1 is MNHNY and CDR2 SVGAGI (reference sequence). The CDR3 covers 14 residues. V gave up 0 bases and J gave up 9 bases; unmatched junction bases: 5. The CDR3 region is CASSYSSQGGPQHF. The CDR3 nucleotides are TGTGCCAGCAGTTACTCGTCCCAGGGGGGGCCCCAGCATTTT.

This chain connects TRBV7-9 to TRBJ2-6; no firm D call. Deletions cut 5 bases from V and 0 bases from J, with 5 bases between. Germline CDR1 and CDR2: SEHNR and FQNEAQ (reference sequence). The CDR3 has 14 amino acids. CDR3 sequence: CASSRRSGANVLTF. CDR3 in DNA: TGTGCCAGCAGCCGACGCTCTGGGGCCAACGTCCTGACTTTC.

The chain couples TRBV15 to TRBJ1-3, with a weak D call TRBD1 (6 bases). CDR1 is LNHNV and CDR2 is YYDKDF in the germline V gene (reference sequence). V lost 5 bases and J lost 0, with 17 bases in between. The CDR3 loop spans 17 amino acids. This CDR3 is CATSHRDMVLSGNTIYF. As DNA, the CDR3 is TGTGCCACCAGCCACCGGGACATGGTTCTCTCTGGAAACACCATATATTTT.

The J gene is TRBJ2-7, the V gene TRBV29-1; tentatively, D is TRBD2 (5 bases). Trimming took off 3 bases at V and 7 bases at J, with 13 bases between the two ends. Germline values: CDR1 SQVTM, CDR2 ANQGSEA. The CDR3 spans 12 residues. CDR3 amino acids: CSVDNLTGEQYF. The DNA for the CDR3 is TGCAGCGTTGACAACCTAACGGGGGAGCAGTACTTC.

The CDR3 nucleotides read TGTGCCAGTAGTGTGACAGTGAACACTGAAGCTTTCTTT. Protein product: CASSVTVNTEAFF. This rearrangement joins TRBV19 to TRBJ1-1, with D possibly matching TRBD1 (5 bases). Trimming removed 5 bases at V and 0 bases at J, with 7 bases between. The V gene's germline CDR1 is LNHDA and CDR2 SQIVND (reference sequence). The CDR3 has 13 residues.

The chain employs TRBV4-3 and TRBJ1-4, with 7 nucleotides matching TRBD1. The V gene end was trimmed by 4 bases and the J gene end by 4 bases; junction bases not matched to a gene: 6. The CDR3 is 15 amino acids. Germline values: CDR1 LGHNA, CDR2 YSLEER. CDR3 sequence reads: CASSPGDRVNEKLFF. Written as DNA, the CDR3 is TGCGCCAGCAGCCCCGGGGACAGAGTTAATGAAAAACTGTTTTTT.

The J gene is TRBJ2-1, the V gene TRBV12-3 or TRBV12-4; the D gene is possibly TRBD1 (6 bases). Deletions cut 6 bases from V and 7 bases from J, with 10 bases between. The CDR3 contains 12 residues. CDR3 coding DNA: TGTGCCAGCAGGCTGGACAGTAATGAGCAGTTCTTC. It is translated as CASRLDSNEQFF.

The chain has TRBV27 and TRBJ1-5, with 7 nucleotides matching TRBD1. Germline CDR1 and CDR2: MNHEY and SMNVEV (reference sequence). With 10 bases clipped from V and 0 bases from J, the junction kept 15 bases outside the gene matches. The CDR3 extends over 17 amino acids. The CDR3 DNA reads TGTGCCACCCGTACCCCGATCAGGGGGGATAGCAATCAGCCCCAGCATTTT. This sequence encodes CATRTPIRGDSNQPQHF.

The chain couples TRBV9 to TRBJ1-2; D remains ambiguous. V gave up 6 bases and J gave up 3 bases, with 15 bases separating them. CDR3 size: 14 residues. The germline V gene encodes CDR1 SGDLS and CDR2 YYNGEE. As DNA, the CDR3 is TGTGCCAGCAAGGGCCTCCAGCGGGACTATGGCTACACCTTC. Translating gives CASKGLQRDYGYTF.

This clone has only one observation. The chain employs TRBV11-2 and TRBJ2-7; D remains ambiguous. The CDR3 loop spans 13 amino acids. Germline V gene data show CDR1 as SGHAT and CDR2 as FQNNGV. V lost 5 bases and J 4 bases, leaving 12 bases between the germline ends. CDR3 sequence (DNA): TGTGCCAGCAGCGGGGTTTGGGCTTACGAGCAGTACTTC. Its protein is CASSGVWAYEQYF. The entire variable domain, with the rest obtained from reference TRBV11-2 and TRBJ2-7, is as follows: EAGVAQSPRYKIIEKRQSVAFWCNPISGHATLYWYQQILGQGPKLLIQFQNNGVVDDSQLPKDRFSAERLKGVDSTLKIQPAKLEDSAVYLCASSGVWAYEQYFGPGTRLTVT.

The chain is built from TRBV19 and TRBJ1-5; D is undetermined. The CDR3 runs to 15 residues. With 1 base removed from V and 0 bases from J, the gap between germline ends came to 7 bases. The germline gives CDR1 LNHDA, CDR2 SQIVND (reference sequence). CDR3 DNA: TGTGCCAGTAGTATAGGGGATTATAGCAATCAGCCCCAGCATTTT. This translates into CASSIGDYSNQPQHF.

J is TRBJ1-1 and V is TRBV29-1; D uncertain. V dropped 3 bases and J dropped 1 base, with 9 bases sitting between them. The CDR3 sequence is 13 residues long. Germline assignment: CDR1 SQVTM and CDR2 ANQGSEA. The CDR3 DNA reads TGCAGCGTTGAGGCGGATCAGAACACTGAAGCTTTCTTT. Encoded protein: CSVEADQNTEAFF.